A selection of T cell receptor beta chains follows, all from one sample in a study of blood T cell repertoires in COVID-19. This table comes from immunoSEQ multiplex PCR, and its TCRdb copy is limited to in-frame clones, with some not included. The sample lists fewer than 250,000 clones; more than 80% were seen once. The sequenced sample was PBMCs or T cells enriched from blood (not recorded which). These receptors came from a man aged 60 to 75 who had recovered from COVID-19. Both conserved end residues are part of each CDR3. Each record gives: J gene, V gene, D gene, clone size, CDR3 protein, CDR3 DNA. The D gene is left open where the match is weak. Some rows have no size entry. The others give once, few or many, or a class for an expanded clone.

>TRBJ1-4|TRBV29-1|.|few
CSVVSEKLFF
TGCAGCGTTGTATCTGAAAAACTGTTTTTT
>TRBJ2-2|TRBV5-5|.|.
CASRFAPGIDTGELFF
TGTGCCAGCAGATTTGCCCCAGGTATTGACACCGGGGAGCTGTTTTTT
>TRBJ2-3|TRBV19|TRBD1|.
CASSIVLGGAGTDTQYF
TGTGCCAGTAGTATAGTCTTAGGGGGCGCGGGCACAGATACGCAGTATTTT
>TRBJ2-6|TRBV5-4|.|.
CASSLGSDTRGANVLTF
TGTGCCAGCAGCTTGGGTTCCGACACCCGGGGGGCCAACGTCCTGACTTTC
>TRBJ1-5|TRBV19|.|.
CASSTNQGWNQPQHF
TGTGCCAGTAGTACAAATCAGGGTTGGAATCAGCCCCAGCATTTT
>TRBJ2-2|TRBV21-1|.|.
CASSKEDRLNTGELFF
TGTGCCAGCAGCAAAGAGGACAGGTTGAACACCGGGGAGCTGTTTTTT
>TRBJ1-2|TRBV20-1|.|few
CSAPGYQGYTF
TGCAGTGCTCCAGGGTATCAGGGCTACACCTTC
>TRBJ1-1|TRBV11-3|.|.
CASKKGQGRAFF
TGTGCCAGCAAAAAAGGGCAGGGCCGAGCTTTCTTT
>TRBJ2-2|TRBV18|TRBD1|.
CASSPPTGTNTGELFF
TGTGCCAGCTCACCACCGACAGGGACGAACACCGGGGAGCTGTTTTTT
>TRBJ1-6|TRBV28|TRBD1|.
CASSGGGQGNSPLHF
TGTGCCAGCAGTGGGGGGGGACAGGGGAATTCACCCCTCCACTTT
>TRBJ2-3|TRBV7-6|.|.
CASSSKWTASTDTQYF
TGTGCCAGCAGCTCAAAGTGGACAGCCAGCACAGATACGCAGTATTTT
>TRBJ2-3|TRBV9|.|.
CASSVEGQGRTDTQYF
TGTGCCAGCAGCGTAGAGGGGCAGGGTAGGACAGATACGCAGTATTTT
>TRBJ1-2|TRBV6-2/TRBV6-3|.|.
CASSNGQGYTF
TGTGCCAGCAGTAACGGACAGGGCTACACCTTC
>TRBJ1-6|TRBV9|.|.
CASSVGASYNSPLHF
TGTGCCAGCAGCGTAGGGGCCTCCTATAATTCACCCCTCCACTTT
>TRBJ1-5|TRBV18|TRBD1|.
CASSRSGQGEQPQHF
TGTGCCAGCTCACGATCGGGACAGGGTGAGCAGCCCCAGCATTTT
>TRBJ2-1|TRBV5-1|.|.
CASTIDSNEQFF
TGCGCCAGCACCATCGACAGCAATGAGCAGTTCTTC
>TRBJ1-2|TRBV19|.|.
CASSPYRENLAGYTF
TGTGCCAGTAGTCCTTACAGGGAAAACCTAGCTGGCTACACCTTC
>TRBJ1-3|TRBV6-5|.|.
CASSYSDSSGNTIYF
TGTGCCAGCAGTTATTCGGACAGCTCTGGAAACACCATATATTTT
>TRBJ2-1|TRBV2|.|.
CASSPEGAVEQFF
TGTGCCAGCAGTCCGGAGGGGGCGGTTGAGCAGTTCTTC
>TRBJ2-1|TRBV4-1|TRBD1|.
CASSPNRDRGSEEQFF
TGCGCCAGCAGCCCCAACCGGGACAGGGGAAGCGAGGAGCAGTTCTTC
>TRBJ2-3|TRBV18|.|.
CASSPTGTYTDTQYF
TGTGCCAGCTCACCCACCGGGACTTACACAGATACGCAGTATTTT
>TRBJ2-7|TRBV30|TRBD1|.
CAWRVTGQGWYEQYF
TGTGCCTGGAGGGTTACGGGACAGGGGTGGTACGAGCAGTACTTC
>TRBJ1-2|TRBV10-3|.|.
CAISDRSALRGGDGYTF
TGTGCCATCAGTGATCGTTCCGCCTTAAGGGGCGGAGATGGCTACACCTTC
>TRBJ1-1|TRBV18|TRBD1|.
CASSPGTAGKNTEAFF
TGTGCCAGCTCACCAGGGACAGCCGGAAAGAACACTGAAGCTTTCTTT
>TRBJ2-1|TRBV6-4|TRBD1|few
CASSETGGSYNEQFF
TGTGCCAGCAGTGAAACAGGGGGCTCCTACAATGAGCAGTTCTTC
>TRBJ1-2|TRBV6-5|TRBD1|.
CASSYAGQALYGYTF
TGTGCCAGCAGTTATGCGGGACAGGCCCTCTATGGCTACACCTTC
>TRBJ2-7|TRBV5-1|.|.
CASSWGGVPAYEQYF
TGCGCCAGCAGCTGGGGCGGTGTCCCGGCCTACGAGCAGTACTTC
>TRBJ1-1|TRBV11-2|.|.
CASSLSGGATEAFF
TGTGCCAGCAGCTTAAGTGGAGGGGCCACTGAAGCTTTCTTT
>TRBJ1-1|TRBV7-9|TRBD1|.
CASSLAGQGRTEAFF
TGTGCCAGCAGCTTAGCTGGACAGGGACGAACTGAAGCTTTCTTT
>TRBJ1-5|TRBV2|TRBD1|.
CASSDPTGNINQPQHF
TGTGCCAGCAGTGATCCGACAGGGAATATCAATCAGCCCCAGCATTTT
>TRBJ2-3|TRBV6-5|TRBD2|.
CTSGGDTDTQYF
TGTACTAGCGGGGGAGACACAGATACGCAGTATTTT
>TRBJ1-2|TRBV6-2/TRBV6-3|TRBD1|.
CASSQRQGSYGYTF
TGTGCCAGCAGTCAACGACAGGGCTCCTATGGCTACACCTTC
>TRBJ2-7|TRBV15|.|few
CATSGPRGMYEQYF
TGTGCCACCAGCGGCCCAAGAGGGATGTACGAGCAGTACTTC
>TRBJ2-7|TRBV7-9|.|.
CASSPYTTYEQYF
TGTGCCAGCAGCCCCTATACTACGTACGAGCAGTACTTC
>TRBJ2-1|TRBV6-1|TRBD1|.
CASSDGGNRGYNEQFF
TGTGCCAGCAGTGATGGCGGTAACAGGGGTTACAATGAGCAGTTCTTC
>TRBJ1-6|TRBV5-1|.|.
CASSLGTAVSPLHF
TGCGCCAGCAGCTTGGGGACAGCGGTATCACCCCTCCACTTT
>TRBJ2-3|TRBV7-2|.|.
CASSLDRDIADTQYF
TGTGCCAGCAGCTTAGACAGGGATATCGCAGATACGCAGTATTTT
>TRBJ1-1|TRBV7-8|.|.
CASSFPMNTEAFF
TGTGCCAGCAGCTTCCCCATGAACACTGAAGCTTTCTTT
>TRBJ1-4|TRBV6-1|TRBD1|.
CASSVPGQGVMKEKLFF
TGTGCCAGCAGTGTACCGGGACAGGGGGTTATGAAGGAAAAACTGTTTTTT